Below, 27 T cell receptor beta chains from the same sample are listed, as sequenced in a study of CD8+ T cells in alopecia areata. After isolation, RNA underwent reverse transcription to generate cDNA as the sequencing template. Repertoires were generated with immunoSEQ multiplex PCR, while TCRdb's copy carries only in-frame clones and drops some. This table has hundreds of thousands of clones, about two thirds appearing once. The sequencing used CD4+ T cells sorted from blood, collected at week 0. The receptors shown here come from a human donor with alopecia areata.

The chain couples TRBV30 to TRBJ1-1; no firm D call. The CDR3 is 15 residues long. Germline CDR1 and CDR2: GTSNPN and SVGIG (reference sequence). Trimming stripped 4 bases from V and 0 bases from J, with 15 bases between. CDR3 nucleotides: TGTGCCTGGACTCGCCCATCAGCCATGAACACTGAAGCTTTCTTT. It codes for CAWTRPSAMNTEAFF.

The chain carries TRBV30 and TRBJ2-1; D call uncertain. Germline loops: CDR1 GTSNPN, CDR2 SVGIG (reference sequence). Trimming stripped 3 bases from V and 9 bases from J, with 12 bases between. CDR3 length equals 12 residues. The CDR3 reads CAWSERAPEQFF. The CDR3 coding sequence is TGTGCCTGGAGCGAAAGGGCCCCTGAGCAGTTCTTC.

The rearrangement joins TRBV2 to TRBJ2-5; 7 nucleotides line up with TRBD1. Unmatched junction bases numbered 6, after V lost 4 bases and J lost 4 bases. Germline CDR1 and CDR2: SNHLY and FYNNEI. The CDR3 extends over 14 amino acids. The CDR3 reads CASSADRPTETQYF. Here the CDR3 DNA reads TGTGCCAGCAGTGCGGACAGGCCAACAGAGACCCAGTACTTC.

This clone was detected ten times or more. CDR3 in DNA: TGTGCCAGCAGCTTAGCCCCCCAGGGGGCAGGAGGCTACACCTTC. Protein: CASSLAPQGAGGYTF. The chain carries TRBV7-2 and TRBJ1-2; 8 bases fit TRBD1. Per germline, CDR1 SGHTA and CDR2 FQGNSA. J was trimmed by 8 bases and V by 0 bases; bases with no gene match: 8. This CDR3 comprises 15 residues.

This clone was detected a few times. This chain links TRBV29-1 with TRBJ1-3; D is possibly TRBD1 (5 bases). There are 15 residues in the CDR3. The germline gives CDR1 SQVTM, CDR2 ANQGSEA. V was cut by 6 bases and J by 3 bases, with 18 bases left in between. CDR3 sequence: CSVALQELGGNTIYF. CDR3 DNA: TGCAGCGTAGCTCTACAGGAACTCGGTGGAAACACCATATATTTT.

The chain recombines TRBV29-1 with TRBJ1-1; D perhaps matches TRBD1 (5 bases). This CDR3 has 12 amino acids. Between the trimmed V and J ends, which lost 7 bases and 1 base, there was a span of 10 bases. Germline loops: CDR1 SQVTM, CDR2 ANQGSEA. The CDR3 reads CSGRQTNTEAFF. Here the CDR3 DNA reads TGCAGCGGTCGACAGACGAACACTGAAGCTTTCTTT.

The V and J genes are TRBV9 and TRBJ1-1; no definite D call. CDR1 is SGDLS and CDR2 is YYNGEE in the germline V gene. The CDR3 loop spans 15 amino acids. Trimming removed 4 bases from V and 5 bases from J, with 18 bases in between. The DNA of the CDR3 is TGTGCCAGCAGCTTCCGGTCCGGTCAAGGGACTGAAGCTTTCTTT. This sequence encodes CASSFRSGQGTEAFF. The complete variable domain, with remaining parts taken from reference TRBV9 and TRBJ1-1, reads DSGVTQTPKHLITATGQRVTLRCSPRSGDLSVYWYQQSLDQGLQFLIQYYNGEERAKGNILERFSAQQFPDLHSELNLSSLELGDSALYFCASSFRSGQGTEAFFGQGTRLTVV.

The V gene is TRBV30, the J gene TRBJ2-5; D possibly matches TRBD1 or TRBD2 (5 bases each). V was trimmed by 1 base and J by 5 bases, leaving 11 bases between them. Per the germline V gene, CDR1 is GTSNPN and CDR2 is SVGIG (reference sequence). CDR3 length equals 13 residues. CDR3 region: CAWSGGMRETQYF. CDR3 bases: TGTGCCTGGAGTGGGGGGATGAGGGAGACCCAGTACTTC.

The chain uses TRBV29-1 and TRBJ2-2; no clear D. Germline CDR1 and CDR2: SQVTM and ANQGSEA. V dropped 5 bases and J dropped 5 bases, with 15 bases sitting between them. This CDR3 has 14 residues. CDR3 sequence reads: CSVLIQDSTGELFF. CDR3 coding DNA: TGCAGCGTTCTAATCCAGGATTCTACCGGGGAGCTGTTTTTT.

The CDR3 spells CASSIGTGVNYGYTF. Written as DNA, the CDR3 is TGCGCCAGCAGCATCGGGACAGGGGTTAACTATGGCTACACCTTC. This chain links TRBV5-1 with TRBJ1-2; 10 bases align to TRBD1. The CDR3 totals 15 residues. Per the germline V gene, CDR1 is SGHRS and CDR2 is YFSETQ. The ends lost 4 bases at V and 1 base at J; junction bases unmatched: 4.

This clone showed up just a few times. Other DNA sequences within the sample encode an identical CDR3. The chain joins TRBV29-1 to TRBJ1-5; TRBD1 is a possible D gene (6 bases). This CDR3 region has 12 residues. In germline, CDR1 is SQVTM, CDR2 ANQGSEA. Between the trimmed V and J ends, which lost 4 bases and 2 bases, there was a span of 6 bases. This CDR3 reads CSVGGRNQPQHF. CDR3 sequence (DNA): TGCAGCGTTGGGGGGCGCAATCAGCCCCAGCATTTT.

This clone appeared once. The CDR3 reads CASSPLRGAEFSGANVLTF. The CDR3 DNA sequence: TGTGCCAGCAGCCCCCTACGAGGAGCGGAATTTTCAGGGGCCAACGTCCTGACTTTC. This chain uses TRBV7-3 with TRBJ2-6; possible D gene TRBD2, 5 bases. The V gene lost 5 bases and the J gene lost 4 bases, with 24 bases spanning the gap. Germline CDR1 SGHTA, CDR2 FQGTGA. There are 19 residues in the CDR3.

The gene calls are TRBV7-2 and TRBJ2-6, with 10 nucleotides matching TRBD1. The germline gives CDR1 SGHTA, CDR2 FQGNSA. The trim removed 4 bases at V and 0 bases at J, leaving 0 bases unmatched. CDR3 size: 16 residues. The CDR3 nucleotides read TGTGCCAGCAGCTGGGACAGGGGCTCTGGGGCCAACGTCCTGACTTTC. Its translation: CASSWDRGSGANVLTF.

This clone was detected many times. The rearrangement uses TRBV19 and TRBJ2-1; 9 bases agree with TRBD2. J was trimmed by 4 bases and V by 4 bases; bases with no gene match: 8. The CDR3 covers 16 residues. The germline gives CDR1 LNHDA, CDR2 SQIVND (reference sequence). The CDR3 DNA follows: TGTGCCAGTAGTACAACCCGACTAGCGGCTTACAATGAGCAGTTCTTC. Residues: CASSTTRLAAYNEQFF.

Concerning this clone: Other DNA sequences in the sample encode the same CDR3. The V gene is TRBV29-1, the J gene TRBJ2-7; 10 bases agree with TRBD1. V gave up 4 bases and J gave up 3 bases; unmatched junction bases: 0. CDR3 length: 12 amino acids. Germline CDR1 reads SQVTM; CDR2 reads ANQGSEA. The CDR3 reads CSVGTGGYEQYF. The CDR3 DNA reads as TGCAGCGTTGGGACAGGGGGCTACGAGCAGTACTTC.

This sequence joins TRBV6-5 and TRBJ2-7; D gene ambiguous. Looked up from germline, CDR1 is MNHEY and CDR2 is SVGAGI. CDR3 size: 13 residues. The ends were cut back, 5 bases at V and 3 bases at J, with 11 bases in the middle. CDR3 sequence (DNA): TGTGCCAGCAGTCAAGGGCCCAACTACGAGCAGTACTTC. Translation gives CASSQGPNYEQYF.

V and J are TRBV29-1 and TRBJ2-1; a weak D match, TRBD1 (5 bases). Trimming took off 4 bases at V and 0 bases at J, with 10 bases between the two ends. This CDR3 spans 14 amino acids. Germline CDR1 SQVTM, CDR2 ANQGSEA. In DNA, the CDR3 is TGCAGCGTTGGGGGAAGGGGCTCCTACAATGAGCAGTTCTTC. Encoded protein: CSVGGRGSYNEQFF.

Here the CDR3 DNA reads TGTGCCAGCAGTGAAAATCATGGCACTGAAGCTTTCTTT. Translation: CASSENHGTEAFF. This chain connects TRBV25-1 to TRBJ1-1; no clear D. The V end was cut by 2 bases, the J end by 4 bases, with 8 bases between. Per germline, CDR1 MGHDK and CDR2 SYGVNS. This CDR3 region has 13 residues.

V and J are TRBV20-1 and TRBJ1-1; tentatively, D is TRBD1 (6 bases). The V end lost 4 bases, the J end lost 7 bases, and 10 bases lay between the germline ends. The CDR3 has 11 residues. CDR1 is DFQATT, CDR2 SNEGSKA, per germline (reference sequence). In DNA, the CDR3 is TGCAGTGCTAACAGGGTAGGTGAAGCTTTCTTT. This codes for CSANRVGEAFF.

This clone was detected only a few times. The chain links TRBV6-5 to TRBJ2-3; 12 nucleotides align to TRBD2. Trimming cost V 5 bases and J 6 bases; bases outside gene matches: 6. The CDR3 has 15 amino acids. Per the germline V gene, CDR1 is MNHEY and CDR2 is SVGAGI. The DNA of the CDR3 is TGTGCCAGCAGTCCCTCTAGCGGGGGGGCGGATACGCAGTATTTT. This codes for CASSPSSGGADTQYF.

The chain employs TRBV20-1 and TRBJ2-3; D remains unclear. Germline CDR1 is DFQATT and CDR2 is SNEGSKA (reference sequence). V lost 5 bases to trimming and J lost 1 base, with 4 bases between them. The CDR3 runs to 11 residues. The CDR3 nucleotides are TGCAGTGCTGAGGGCACAGATACGCAGTATTTT. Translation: CSAEGTDTQYF.

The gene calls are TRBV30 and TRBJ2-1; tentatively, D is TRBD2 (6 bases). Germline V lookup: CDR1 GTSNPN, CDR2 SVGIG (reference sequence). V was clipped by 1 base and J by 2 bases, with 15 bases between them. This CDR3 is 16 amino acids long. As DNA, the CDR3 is TGTGCCTGGAGTGCCCTGGGACTCAGGGCCTACAATGAGCAGTTCTTC. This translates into CAWSALGLRAYNEQFF.

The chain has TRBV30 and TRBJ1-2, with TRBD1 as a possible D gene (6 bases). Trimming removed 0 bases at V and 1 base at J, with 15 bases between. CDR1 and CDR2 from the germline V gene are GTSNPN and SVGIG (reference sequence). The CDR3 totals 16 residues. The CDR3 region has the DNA TGTGCCTGGAGTGTCCGGATCGGCAGGGGTAACTATGGCTACACCTTC. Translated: CAWSVRIGRGNYGYTF.

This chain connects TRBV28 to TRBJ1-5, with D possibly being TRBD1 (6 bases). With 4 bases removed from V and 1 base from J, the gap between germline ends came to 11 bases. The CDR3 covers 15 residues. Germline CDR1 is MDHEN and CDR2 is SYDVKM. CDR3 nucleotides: TGTGCCAGCAGTTCGGACAGTCACAGCAATCAGCCCCAGCATTTT. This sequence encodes CASSSDSHSNQPQHF.

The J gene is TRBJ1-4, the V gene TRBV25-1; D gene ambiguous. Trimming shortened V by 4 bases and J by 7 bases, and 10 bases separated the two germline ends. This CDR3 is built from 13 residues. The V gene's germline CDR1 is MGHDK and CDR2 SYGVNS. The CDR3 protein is CASSALGSEKLFF. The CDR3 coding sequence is TGTGCCAGCAGTGCGCTGGGGAGTGAAAAACTGTTTTTT.

As DNA, the CDR3 is TGTGCCAGCAGCTTAGCGACGGGCCAAGAGACCCAGTACTTC. Translating it yields CASSLATGQETQYF. V is TRBV7-9 and J is TRBJ2-5; D unresolved. Germline loops: CDR1 SEHNR, CDR2 FQNEAQ (reference sequence). This CDR3 has 14 residues. The germline V and J ends were trimmed by 0 bases and 1 base, with 6 bases remaining between them.

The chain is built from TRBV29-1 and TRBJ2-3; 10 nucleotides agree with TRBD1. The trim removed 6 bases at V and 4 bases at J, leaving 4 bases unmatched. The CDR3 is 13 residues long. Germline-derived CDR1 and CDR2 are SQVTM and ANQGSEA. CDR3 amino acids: CSVRQGAADTQYF. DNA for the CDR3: TGCAGCGTGAGACAGGGGGCCGCAGATACGCAGTATTTT.